This is a list of T cell receptor beta chains from one sample in a study of T-cell memory formation after mild COVID-19. From the 5' RACE reads, TCRdb called clonotypes with MiXCR, one entry per CDR3 protein. The table includes roughly 400,000 distinct CDR3 sequences, 24% detected once. Specimen: PBMCs or a T cell subset sorted from them (not recorded which). The receptors were gathered from an adult woman who had mild COVID-19 (a few samples of this study predate the infection). Cell type and time point are not known. The CDR3 runs from the conserved cysteine through the conserved F or W. Fields, in order: V gene, D gene, J gene, clone size, CDR3 protein, CDR3 DNA. D genes are given only for firm matches. Clone size is shown for a subset of rows, as once, few, many or a class of expanded clone.

>TRBV28|NA|TRBJ1-2|few
CASGTVGSGYTF
TGTGCCAGCGGAACGGTAGGGAGTGGCTACACCTTC
>TRBV12-3/TRBV12-4|NA|TRBJ2-5|NA
CASTRSGSETQYF
TGTGCCAGCACCCGGTCAGGGTCGGAGACCCAGTACTTC
>TRBV12-3/TRBV12-4|NA|TRBJ2-5|NA
CASSSEIGETQYF
TGTGCCAGCAGTTCCGAGATAGGGGAGACCCAGTACTTC
>TRBV24-1|NA|TRBJ1-2|NA
CATSDRWTTYGYTF
TGTGCCACCAGTGACCGCTGGACGACCTATGGCTACACCTTC
>TRBV29-1|TRBD2|TRBJ2-1|few
CSVGKGIAGAKSYNEQFF
TGCAGCGTTGGAAAGGGGATAGCGGGGGCTAAATCATACAATGAGCAGTTCTTC
>TRBV25-1|NA|TRBJ1-5|NA
CASSESGGWGNQPQHF
TGTGCCAGCAGTGAATCGGGGGGCTGGGGCAATCAGCCCCAGCATTTT
>TRBV3-1|NA|TRBJ1-2|NA
CASSPWPGPINYGYTF
TGTGCCAGCAGCCCTTGGCCGGGACCGATTAACTATGGCTACACCTTC
>TRBV7-8|NA|TRBJ2-7|few
CASSVSQGPVYEQYF
TGTGCCAGCAGCGTTAGCCAGGGTCCCGTCTACGAGCAGTACTTC
>TRBV11-2|NA|TRBJ1-1|NA
CASSLVGGGEAFF
TGTGCCAGCAGCTTAGTGGGTGGTGGTGAAGCTTTCTTT
>TRBV7-9|NA|TRBJ2-5|few
CASRPGETQYF
TGTGCCAGCAGGCCCGGAGAGACCCAGTACTTC
>TRBV29-1|NA|TRBJ2-7|NA
CSGLSGARDEQYF
TGCAGCGGCCTATCGGGGGCGAGGGACGAGCAGTACTTC
>TRBV7-2|NA|TRBJ2-1|NA
CASSSGRWSYNEQFF
TGTGCCAGCAGCTCGGGACGGTGGTCCTACAATGAGCAGTTCTTC
>TRBV12-3/TRBV12-4|TRBD2|TRBJ2-7|few
CASSSPESSGRYEQYF
TGTGCCAGCAGTTCGCCGGAATCTAGCGGGAGGTACGAGCAGTACTTC
>TRBV7-6|NA|TRBJ2-1|few
CASSLEAGGAYNEQFF
TGTGCCAGCAGCTTAGAAGCGGGTGGGGCTTACAATGAGCAGTTCTTC
>TRBV14|TRBD1|TRBJ2-3|NA
CASSHGTGERGTDTQYF
TGTGCCAGCAGCCACGGGACAGGGGAGAGGGGCACAGATACGCAGTATTTT
>TRBV10-2|NA|TRBJ2-1|few
CASREGIWYNEQFF
TGCGCCAGCAGGGAGGGTATATGGTACAATGAGCAGTTCTTC
>TRBV7-6|TRBD2|TRBJ2-7|NA
CASSLSTSGEVSYEQYF
TGTGCCAGCAGCTTATCGACTAGCGGGGAGGTTTCCTACGAGCAGTACTTC
>TRBV7-3|NA|TRBJ2-3|NA
CASSHGPTSTDTQYF
TGTGCCAGCAGCCATGGTCCTACCAGCACAGATACGCAGTATTTT
>TRBV18|TRBD1|TRBJ2-7|few
CASSPSRTGAYEQYF
TGTGCCAGCTCTCCATCTCGGACAGGGGCTTACGAGCAGTACTTC
>TRBV5-1|NA|TRBJ2-5|NA
CASSNQETQYF
TGCGCCAGCAGCAACCAAGAGACCCAGTACTTC
>TRBV7-2|NA|TRBJ1-2|NA
CASSRTDLEGYTF
TGTGCCAGCAGCAGGACAGACCTGGAGGGCTACACCTTC
>TRBV6-1|NA|TRBJ2-2|NA
CASSVVGPETGELFF
TGTGCCAGCAGTGTTGTAGGGCCGGAAACCGGGGAGCTGTTTTTT
>TRBV11-2|TRBD2|TRBJ2-1|NA
CASSFRGLAQPEQFF
TGTGCCAGCAGCTTCAGGGGACTAGCCCAACCTGAGCAGTTCTTC